This T cell receptor (beta chain) derives from a study of human T cells and chemical hapten exposure (dated by TCRdb to about 2021). Regarding the research as a whole: For sensitization, 2% DPC in acetone was applied to a roughly 2 cm by roughly 2 cm area of upper inner arm skin. The mostly female patient cohort included alopecia areata with under or over 50% scalp involvement, alopecia totalis and alopecia universalis. Patch testing was performed on the upper back with Finn chambers containing 0.01% DPC, and the patch tests were scored after 6 days according to International Contact Dermatitis Research Group standards. Peripheral blood TCR repertoire changes were tracked in vivo in alopecia patients during primary and secondary sensitization to the hapten diphenylcyclopropenone (DPC). Throughout the approximately 23-week study period, patients were also given weekly therapeutic DPC doses on the scalp. The libraries were sequenced as a pool, and the TCR yield per sample differed mostly because of small variations in library volumes within the pool. Blood was sampled from patients pre-sensitization (week 0) and at 2, 6 and about 24 weeks after DPC sensitization. For TCR sequencing, blood came from 25 to 35 alopecia patients at anywhere from one to four time points (pre-sensitization, 2, 6 and 24 weeks).

The library relied on RACE. The run used a NextSeq 500. During library preparation, unique molecular identifiers were attached to individual cDNA molecules so that TCRs could be counted in a quantitative, reproducible way. For every blood RNA sample, sequencing covered both the TCR alpha and TCR beta chains. The original methods were these. A median of about 87,000 TCRs per sample was observed, with a range of roughly 20,000 to 700,000. The Decombinator software suite was used to annotate V, J and CDR3 in the TCR reads. For PS versus PT1 abundance plots, all samples were subsampled to the same number of TCRs (28,000). TCRs were defined as expanded if absent before sensitization and observed at least eight times at the 2-week time point. TCRdb reworked the public reads: Q25 trimming with fastp, MiXCR clone assembly, productive beta chains retained. When rows share a CDR3 protein, they turn into one entry using the most common DNA and genes. None of the V and J calls come from the authors' own analysis; TCRdb made them. The sample table records approximately 38,000 distinct CDR3 sequences; about 10% of these occur just once. Approximately 6.3% of the sample comes from the top ten.

According to the study, the label for this sample's time point signals: pre-sensitization, week 0. What the treatment or condition label conveys for this sample: therapeutic diphenylcyclopropenone sensitization with weekly scalp DPC. At each patch-test visit, blood was drawn before the patch test was applied. Eligible patients were aged 18 to 70, diagnosed with alopecia, deemed suitable for DPC therapy, and excluded if pregnant. Total RNA was extracted from unfractionated whole blood that had been collected in Tempus Blood RNA tubes. General conclusions and limits of the study: Expanded TCRs formed significantly more large CDR3 similarity clusters than pre-sensitization or healthy control sets, consistent with antigen-driven responses. Repeated subsampling changed both the strength of the expansion versus patch-test correlation and the threshold at which the correlation became significant. Patch test score correlated positively with the number of PT1 expanded TCRs, reaching significance at thresholds 8, 16 and 32 but not at 4. DPC sensitization did not change how many TCRs were above 1 in 1000 frequency, and no evidence was found of alterations in global repertoire structure. All patients had alopecia, a presumed autoimmune disease, so their immune response might differ from that of healthy individuals.

This clonotype was seen repeatedly, ten times or more. This clone's antigen is unknown. No quality values exist for individual bases; no much larger clone is one base distant. Inclusive of the bounding cysteine and phenylalanine, the CDR3 is 14 residues long. Here the CDR3 DNA is all that survives: 42 bases in frame from base 1. V lost 5 bases and J lost 8 bases, and the count of bases not matched to a germline gene is 12. The germline V gene (reference sequence) yields DFQATT for CDR1 and SNEGSKA for CDR2. This chain joins TRBV20-1 to TRBJ1-2; 9 bases in the middle match TRBD1. This receptor was obtained from a man aged 25 to 40 with alopecia areata. Some clones in this sample may be carry-over from other donors' samples. The specimen was whole blood, collected in connection with sensitization to the hapten diphenylcyclopropenone (DPC). The nucleotide sequence reads TGCAGTGCTCGTCCCGGGACAGGGTACCGCGGCTACACCTTC. It is translated as CSARPGTGYRGYTF.